Below are 21 T cell receptor beta chains sequenced from a single sample in a study of control samples from healthy donors and cancer patients. Profiling relied on immunoSEQ multiplex PCR, and the TCRdb table lists in-frame clones only, not all of them. This sample carries more than 50,000 clones, about 82% of them seen once, and the ten largest clones take roughly 6%. The specimen was blood. The receptors here all came from a man aged 40-49 years in good health.

The chain uses TRBV7-2 and TRBJ1-2, with TRBD1 as a possible D gene (6 bases). The V end was cut by 0 bases, the J end by 4 bases, with 12 bases between. The CDR3 covers 15 residues. The germline V gene encodes CDR1 SGHTA and CDR2 FQGNSA. The CDR3 reads CASSLAGGPPYGYTF. CDR3 in DNA: TGTGCCAGCAGCTTAGCGGGGGGGCCCCCCTATGGCTACACCTTC.

The chain carries TRBV7-2 and TRBJ2-7, with 8 bases fitting TRBD2. The CDR3 loop spans 17 amino acids. Germline values: CDR1 SGHTA, CDR2 FQGNSA. The junction had 15 bases not matched to a gene; V was cut back by 4 bases and J by 4 bases. The CDR3 coding sequence is TGTGCCAGCAGCTCTAAGGGGGGGAGCGGGGGCCTATACGAGCAGTACTTC. This gives the protein CASSSKGGSGGLYEQYF.

The chain combines TRBV12-3 or TRBV12-4 with TRBJ2-7; perhaps TRBD1 as D (6 bases). There are 11 residues in the CDR3. Trimming shortened V by 5 bases and J by 6 bases, and 8 bases separated the two germline ends. The CDR3 region is CASSQGGEQYF. DNA for the CDR3: TGTGCCAGCAGTCAAGGGGGCGAGCAGTACTTC.

The chain is built from TRBV30 and TRBJ1-6; D perhaps matches TRBD1 (6 bases). The ends were cut back, 5 bases at V and 14 bases at J, with 16 bases in the middle. CDR3 size: 12 residues. The germline V gene has CDR1 GTSNPN and CDR2 SVGIG (reference sequence). The CDR3 bases are TGTGCCTGGGGAGGAGGGGGATTGTCCCTCCACTTT. Translated: CAWGGGGLSLHF. Full variable domain (rest looked up from reference TRBV30 and TRBJ1-6): SQTIHQWPATLVQPVGSPLSLECTVEGTSNPNLYWYRQAAGRGLQLLFYSVGIGQISSEVPQNLSASRPQDRQFILSSKKLLLSDSGFYLCAWGGGGLSLHFGNGTRLTVT.

The V gene is TRBV7-2, the J gene TRBJ1-2; D might be TRBD1 (5 bases). This CDR3 comprises 14 residues. V shed 4 bases and J shed 5 bases, with 14 bases lying between them. Germline CDR1 SGHTA, CDR2 FQGNSA. The CDR3 bases are TGTGCCAGCAGCTCAAACTCAGGGATATATGGCTACACCTTC. Translated: CASSSNSGIYGYTF.

The chain couples TRBV5-4 to TRBJ2-7, with 8 bases that match TRBD1. V was pared by 3 bases and J by 2 bases, with 7 bases of the junction left unmatched. The length of the CDR3 is 15 residues. CDR1 is SGHNT, CDR2 YYREEE, per germline (reference sequence). The CDR3 DNA sequence: TGTGCCAGCAGCTCACCGGGACAGGCCACCTACGAGCAGTACTTC. Its protein product is CASSSPGQATYEQYF.

This rearrangement joins TRBV6-6 to TRBJ2-7; no definite D call. Germline lookup yields CDR1 MNHNY and CDR2 SVGAGI (reference sequence). The CDR3 length is 12 residues. V lost 6 bases and J 7 bases, leaving 13 bases between the germline ends. In DNA form, the CDR3 reads TGTGCCAGCAGCCCCCCCGGTAGGGAGCAGTACTTC. It specifies CASSPPGREQYF.

This clone has at least ten counts. This sequence joins TRBV5-8 and TRBJ2-2; TRBD1 matches 7 bases. V gave up 0 bases and J gave up 6 bases; unmatched junction bases: 5. CDR3 length: 15 amino acids. Germline-derived CDR1 and CDR2 are SGHTS and YDEGEE. CDR3 nucleotides: TGTGCCAGCAGCTTGGGACAGGGATATGCCGGGGAGCTGTTTTTT. It yields the protein CASSLGQGYAGELFF.

In DNA, the CDR3 is TGTGCCAGCAGCTCACAGGGAAATGGCAATCAGCCCCAGCATTTT. Amino acids: CASSSQGNGNQPQHF. The J gene is TRBJ1-5, the V gene TRBV7-9; possibly TRBD1 for D (6 bases). This CDR3 comprises 15 residues. Germline lookup yields CDR1 SEHNR and CDR2 FQNEAQ (reference sequence). Trimming removed 4 bases from V and 2 bases from J, with 12 bases in between.

This sequence joins TRBV30 and TRBJ2-7; the D is unclear. V was trimmed by 4 bases and J by 0 bases, leaving 13 bases between them. The V gene's germline CDR1 is GTSNPN and CDR2 SVGIG (reference sequence). This CDR3 has 14 amino acids. CDR3 loop: CAWTRSGLSYEQYF. The DNA of the CDR3 is TGTGCCTGGACCCGGTCTGGCCTCTCCTACGAGCAGTACTTC.

Here the CDR3 DNA reads TGTGCCAGCACTCTGGGCACTGGAAACACCATATATTTT. Residues: CASTLGTGNTIYF. V gene TRBV12-3 or TRBV12-4 combines with J gene TRBJ1-3, with D uncertain. Trimming took 7 bases from V and 2 from J, leaving 9 bases between them. The CDR3 runs to 13 residues.

The gene calls are TRBV3-1 (or the pseudogene TRBV3-2) and TRBJ1-1; weak D call: TRBD1 (5 bases). The V and J ends lost 4 bases and 5 bases respectively, with 17 bases between them. Germline CDR1 and CDR2: LGHDT and YNNKEL (reference sequence). This CDR3 is built from 15 residues. In nucleotides, the CDR3 is TGTGCCAGCAGCCCCGGACAAGGGTTTAGAACTGAAGCTTTCTTT. Residues: CASSPGQGFRTEAFF.

This chain joins TRBV28 and TRBJ1-5, with D unclear. V dropped 5 bases and J dropped 3 bases, with 17 bases sitting between them. The CDR3 extends over 16 amino acids. Germline V CDR1 and CDR2: MDHEN, SYDVKM. CDR3 loop: CASSRPPDMVNQPQHF. The DNA of the CDR3 is TGTGCCAGCAGTAGACCCCCGGATATGGTCAATCAGCCCCAGCATTTT.

This rearrangement joins TRBV3-1 (or the pseudogene TRBV3-2) to TRBJ1-1, with D hard to call. Trimming cost V 1 base and J 0 bases, with 18 bases left between them. In germline, CDR1 is LGHDT, CDR2 YNNKEL (reference sequence). The CDR3 is 18 residues long. The CDR3 is CASSQVLGRNVMNTEAFF. The CDR3, as DNA: TGTGCCAGCAGCCAAGTTCTTGGGAGAAACGTGATGAACACTGAAGCTTTCTTT.

V usage is TRBV30 and J usage is TRBJ1-1; 10 bases are a match to TRBD1. The CDR3 covers 13 residues. Germline values: CDR1 GTSNPN, CDR2 SVGIG (reference sequence). V gave up 1 base and J gave up 11 bases; unmatched junction bases: 7. CDR3 in amino acids: CAWSAGTGDSAFF. CDR3 sequence (DNA): TGTGCCTGGAGTGCCGGGACAGGGGATTCGGCTTTCTTT.

The genes are TRBV7-2 and TRBJ2-7; 11 positions agree with TRBD2. Per the germline V gene, CDR1 is SGHTA and CDR2 is FQGNSA. J was trimmed by 4 bases and V by 5 bases; bases with no gene match: 7. This CDR3 contains 15 residues. The CDR3 sequence: CASSRDSGRVYEQYF. CDR3 DNA sequence: TGTGCCAGCAGCCGTGATAGCGGGAGGGTGTACGAGCAGTACTTC.

This chain joins TRBV18 and TRBJ2-1; D is unresolved. CDR3 length: 13 amino acids. Trimming left V 7 bases short and J 8 bases short, with 15 bases between. The germline V gene encodes CDR1 KGHSH and CDR2 LQKENI. The chain's CDR3 is CASFQGLDDEQFF. As DNA, the CDR3 is TGTGCCAGCTTCCAAGGGCTAGACGATGAGCAGTTCTTC.

The V call is TRBV4-1, the J call TRBJ2-1; TRBD2 might be the D (5 bases). The CDR3 sequence is 16 residues long. Germline V CDR1 and CDR2: MGHRA, YSYEKL. Between the trimmed V and J ends, which lost 0 bases and 8 bases, there was a span of 17 bases. The CDR3 DNA follows: TGCGCCAGCAGCCAAGATTGGGGATTCGGGAAGGATGAGCAGTTCTTC. Its translation: CASSQDWGFGKDEQFF.

The chain uses TRBV27 and TRBJ1-3, with TRBD1 matching over 8 bases. V lost 6 bases and J lost 0; bases outside the gene matches: 7. In germline, CDR1 is MNHEY, CDR2 SMNVEV (reference sequence). The CDR3 totals 16 residues. The CDR3 DNA sequence: TGTGCCAGCAGAAGGACCGGGACAGGCTCTGGAAACACCATATATTTT. Protein product: CASRRTGTGSGNTIYF.

The chain couples TRBV7-2 to TRBJ1-4; D unresolved. V was pared by 5 bases and J by 8 bases, with 9 bases between. CDR1 SGHTA and CDR2 FQGNSA come from the germline V gene. There are 12 residues in the CDR3. The DNA of the CDR3 is TGTGCCAGCAGCGCGCGACGGGAAAAACTGTTTTTT. Its translation: CASSARREKLFF.

V gene TRBV28 combines with J gene TRBJ1-2; 8 bases map to TRBD1. The ends lost 6 bases at V and 4 bases at J; junction bases unmatched: 7. This CDR3 has 14 residues. Germline V gene data show CDR1 as MDHEN and CDR2 as SYDVKM. CDR3 coding DNA: TGTGCCAGCAGAGATTCAGGGGGCTTCTATGGCTACACCTTC. Its protein is CASRDSGGFYGYTF.